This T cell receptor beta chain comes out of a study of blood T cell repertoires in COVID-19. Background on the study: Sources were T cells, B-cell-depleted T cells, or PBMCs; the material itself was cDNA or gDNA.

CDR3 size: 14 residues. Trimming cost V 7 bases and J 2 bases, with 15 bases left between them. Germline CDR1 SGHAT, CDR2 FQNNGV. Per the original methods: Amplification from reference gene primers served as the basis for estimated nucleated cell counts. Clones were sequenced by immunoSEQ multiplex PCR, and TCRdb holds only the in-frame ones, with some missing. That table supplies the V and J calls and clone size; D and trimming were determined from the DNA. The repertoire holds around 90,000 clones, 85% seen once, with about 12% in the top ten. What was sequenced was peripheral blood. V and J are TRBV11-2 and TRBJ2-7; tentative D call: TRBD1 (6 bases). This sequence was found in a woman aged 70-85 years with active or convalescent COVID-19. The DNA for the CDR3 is TGTGCCAGCACCTCGGACAGAAACGCCTACGAGCAGTACTTC. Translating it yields CASTSDRNAYEQYF.